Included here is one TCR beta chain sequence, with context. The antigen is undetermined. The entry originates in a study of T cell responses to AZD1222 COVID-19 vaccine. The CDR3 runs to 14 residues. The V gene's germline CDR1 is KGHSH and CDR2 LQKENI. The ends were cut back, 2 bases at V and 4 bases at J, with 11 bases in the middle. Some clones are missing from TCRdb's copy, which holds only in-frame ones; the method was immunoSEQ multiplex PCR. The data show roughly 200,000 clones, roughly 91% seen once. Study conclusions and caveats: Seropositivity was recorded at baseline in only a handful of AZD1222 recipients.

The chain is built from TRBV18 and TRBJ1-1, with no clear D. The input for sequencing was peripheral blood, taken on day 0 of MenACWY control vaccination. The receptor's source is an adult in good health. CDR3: CASSPDRSATEAFF. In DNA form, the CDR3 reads TGTGCCAGCTCACCAGACCGTTCGGCCACTGAAGCTTTCTTT.